This is a list of T cell receptor beta chains from one sample in a study of blood T cell repertoires in COVID-19. Profiled with immunoSEQ multiplex PCR; TCRdb holds only in-frame clones, not every one. This sample yields 65,000 to 95,000 clones, of which about 80% are seen a single time; more than 5% belongs to the top ten. The source material was peripheral blood. These receptor sequences come from a man aged 50-59 years with active or convalescent COVID-19. Both conserved end residues are part of each CDR3. The D gene is left open where the match is weak. Expanded clones are given a class, and other clones once, few, many or no size at all.

CAWSAKGLADNEQFF | TGTGCCTGGAGTGCAAAAGGACTAGCGGATAATGAGCAGTTCTTC | 15 | TRBJ2-1 | - | TRBV30 | TRBD2
CASSSTPAGGRNEQFF | TGCGCCAGCAGCTCCACCCCAGCGGGGGGGCGGAATGAGCAGTTCTTC | 16 | TRBJ2-1 | - | TRBV5-1 | TRBD2
CASSDAGNKHF | TGTGCCAGCTCAGACGCCGGGAACAAGCATTTT | 11 | TRBJ1-5 | - | TRBV18 | -
CAWIRDTVSTEAFF | TGTGCCTGGATTAGGGACACGGTTTCGACTGAAGCTTTCTTT | 14 | TRBJ1-1 | - | TRBV30 | -
CASSSQGISAEQYF | TGTGCCAGCAGCTCCCAGGGAATCAGTGCCGAGCAGTACTTC | 14 | TRBJ2-7 | - | TRBV5-6 | -
CASSLAGVGSGPQHF | TGTGCCAGCAGCTTGGCGGGGGTGGGTTCGGGGCCCCAGCATTTT | 15 | TRBJ1-5 | - | TRBV5-6 | -
CASSSHRGGGYGYTF | TGTGCCAGCAGCTCGCACAGGGGAGGAGGATATGGCTACACCTTC | 15 | TRBJ1-2 | - | TRBV12-1 | -
CATSDRRTEAFF | TGTGCCACTTCCGACAGGCGCACTGAAGCTTTCTTT | 12 | TRBJ1-1 | once | TRBV28 | -
CASSLGPRGYVAETQYF | TGTGCCAGCAGCTTGGGGCCTCGGGGGTACGTGGCTGAGACCCAGTACTTC | 17 | TRBJ2-5 | once | TRBV5-4 | -
CAIKGQDMYEQYF | TGTGCCATCAAGGGACAGGACATGTACGAGCAGTACTTC | 13 | TRBJ2-7 | once | TRBV10-3 | TRBD1
CASIGDRGNTEAFF | TGTGCCAGCATCGGAGACAGGGGCAACACTGAAGCTTTCTTT | 14 | TRBJ1-1 | - | TRBV2 | TRBD1
CAWDRENTIYF | TGTGCCTGGGACAGGGAAAACACCATATATTTT | 11 | TRBJ1-3 | - | TRBV30 | TRBD1
CASGSGDVTEAFF | TGTGCTAGTGGCTCCGGTGATGTAACTGAAGCTTTCTTT | 13 | TRBJ1-1 | - | TRBV12-5 | -
CASSPSGQMYTEAFF | TGTGCCAGCAGCCCGTCGGGACAGATGTACACTGAAGCTTTCTTT | 15 | TRBJ1-1 | - | TRBV7-8 | TRBD1
CAISESMEGGQFF | TGTGCCATCAGTGAGTCGATGGAGGGAGGGCAGTTCTTC | 13 | TRBJ2-1 | - | TRBV10-3 | -
CAISEFSGYYGYTF | TGTGCCATCAGTGAGTTCAGCGGTTACTATGGCTACACCTTC | 14 | TRBJ1-2 | once | TRBV10-3 | -
CASSQGLANTGELFF | TGTGCCAGCAGCCAGGGACTAGCGAACACCGGGGAGCTGTTTTTT | 15 | TRBJ2-2 | - | TRBV14 | TRBD2
CASSSQGATGANVLTF | TGTGCCAGCAGCTCCCAGGGGGCGACTGGGGCCAACGTCCTGACTTTC | 16 | TRBJ2-6 | - | TRBV7-9 | TRBD1
CAWSTPGTGSYNEQFF | TGTGCCTGGAGTACCCCCGGGACAGGGTCCTACAATGAGCAGTTCTTC | 16 | TRBJ2-1 | - | TRBV30 | TRBD1
CASSVGGQLSYGYTF | TGTGCCAGCAGCGTAGGGGGACAGCTAAGCTATGGCTACACCTTC | 15 | TRBJ1-2 | once | TRBV9 | TRBD1
CASSLRVGGPTEQFF | TGTGCCAGCAGCTTGAGGGTGGGGGGGCCGACTGAGCAGTTCTTC | 15 | TRBJ2-1 | once | TRBV5-6 | -
CASSQEKRGAYNEQFF | TGCGCCAGCAGCCAAGAGAAGCGGGGGGCTTACAATGAGCAGTTCTTC | 16 | TRBJ2-1 | - | TRBV4-3 | TRBD2
CASSLSGPNTDTQYF | TGTGCCAGCAGCCTAAGCGGGCCCAACACAGATACGCAGTATTTT | 15 | TRBJ2-3 | - | TRBV9 | -
CASSPPFGDGVTDTQYF | TGTGCCAGCAGCCCTCCTTTTGGAGACGGAGTCACAGATACGCAGTATTTT | 17 | TRBJ2-3 | - | TRBV13 | -
CASGNRDSASDTQYF | TGCGCCAGCGGGAACCGGGACAGTGCCTCAGATACGCAGTATTTT | 15 | TRBJ2-3 | - | TRBV5-1 | TRBD1
CASSPRTGTGGYEQYF | TGTGCCAGTAGTCCCCGGACCGGGACAGGGGGTTACGAGCAGTACTTC | 16 | TRBJ2-7 | few | TRBV19 | TRBD1
CASRGGTKGGQPQHF | TGTGCCAGCAGGGGGGGGACCAAAGGAGGACAGCCCCAGCATTTT | 15 | TRBJ1-5 | - | TRBV6-5 | -
CATSTGMEETQYF | TGTGCCACCAGCACAGGGATGGAAGAGACCCAGTACTTC | 13 | TRBJ2-5 | - | TRBV15 | -
CASSLNMGSSDGYTF | TGTGCCAGCAGCTTAAATATGGGGAGCTCGGATGGCTACACCTTC | 15 | TRBJ1-2 | - | TRBV7-3 | -
CASSPTYSGNTIYF | TGTGCCAGCAGCCCAACATACTCTGGAAACACCATATATTTT | 14 | TRBJ1-3 | - | TRBV14 | -
CASSPSGGVGTEAFF | TGTGCCAGCAGCCCGAGCGGAGGGGTAGGCACTGAAGCTTTCTTT | 15 | TRBJ1-1 | - | TRBV9 | -
CASSRGPGNTDTQYF | TGCGCCAGCAGCCGCGGGCCCGGGAACACAGATACGCAGTATTTT | 15 | TRBJ2-3 | - | TRBV4-3 | -
CVQYRGRGETQYF | TGCGTCCAGTACAGGGGGCGCGGGGAGACCCAGTACTTC | 13 | TRBJ2-5 | once | TRBV10-1 | TRBD1
CATKGDNYGYTF | TGTGCCACCAAGGGGGATAACTATGGCTACACCTTC | 12 | TRBJ1-2 | - | TRBV6-5 | -
CASSLGYGQAGNYGYTF | TGCGCCAGCAGCTTGGGTTACGGACAGGCGGGTAACTATGGCTACACCTTC | 17 | TRBJ1-2 | - | TRBV5-1 | TRBD1
CASTFRTGLADEQFF | TGTGCCAGTACCTTTAGGACAGGGTTGGCGGATGAGCAGTTCTTC | 15 | TRBJ2-1 | - | TRBV19 | TRBD1
CASSLDEGTGYTF | TGCGCCAGCAGCTTGGACGAGGGGACAGGCTACACCTTC | 13 | TRBJ1-2 | many | TRBV5-1 | -
CATSRDRESYEQYF | TGTGCCACCAGCAGAGATCGGGAGTCCTACGAGCAGTACTTC | 14 | TRBJ2-7 | - | TRBV15 | -
CAWITIWNTEAFF | TGTGCCTGGATCACAATATGGAACACTGAAGCTTTCTTT | 13 | TRBJ1-1 | - | TRBV30 | -
CASSVLAGATGELFF | TGTGCCAGCAGTGTACTAGCGGGGGCCACCGGGGAGCTGTTTTTT | 15 | TRBJ2-2 | - | TRBV2 | TRBD2
CASSRQGGNEKLFF | TGTGCCAGCAGCCGACAGGGAGGTAATGAAAAACTGTTTTTT | 14 | TRBJ1-4 | - | TRBV5-4 | TRBD1
CASSSDRGRETQYF | TGTGCCAGCAGCTCGGACAGGGGGCGAGAGACCCAGTACTTC | 14 | TRBJ2-5 | - | TRBV5-5 | TRBD1